This T cell receptor beta chain was captured in a study of human T cells and chemical hapten exposure. Regarding the study as a whole: Compared with pre-sensitization or healthy control sets, expanded TCRs clustered more. In the PT1 data, expanded TCR counts showed a positive correlation with patch test score.

The table lists this clonotype with a few counts. Its antigen is undetermined. Time point reported: pre-sensitization, week 0. Treatment specified: therapeutic diphenylcyclopropenone sensitization with weekly scalp DPC. The CDR3 has 16 residues. Trimming took 0 bases from V and 1 from J, leaving 13 bases between them. Germline V lookup: CDR1 SGHNT, CDR2 YYREEE (reference sequence). MiXCR was run by TCRdb on the RACE reads, yielding one entry per CDR3 protein. The sample includes about 80,000 distinct CDR3 sequences, roughly 15% of them seen just once. This specimen consisted of whole blood, obtained in connection with sensitization to the hapten diphenylcyclopropenone (DPC). The rearrangement links TRBV5-4 to TRBJ1-1, with D hard to call. The sequence was obtained from a woman aged 45-59 years with alopecia areata. Some clones in this sample may be carry-over from other donors' samples. DNA for the CDR3: TGTGCCAGCAGCTTGGACAGTACCATTCAGAACACTGAAGCTTTCTTT. Translating gives CASSLDSTIQNTEAFF. Supplemented by reference TRBV5-4 and TRBJ1-1, the full variable domain reads ETGVTQSPTHLIKTRGQQVTLRCSSQSGHNTVSWYQQALGQGPQFIFQYYREEENGRGNFPPRFSGLQFPNYSSELNVNALELDDSALYLCASSLDSTIQNTEAFFGQGTRLTVV.